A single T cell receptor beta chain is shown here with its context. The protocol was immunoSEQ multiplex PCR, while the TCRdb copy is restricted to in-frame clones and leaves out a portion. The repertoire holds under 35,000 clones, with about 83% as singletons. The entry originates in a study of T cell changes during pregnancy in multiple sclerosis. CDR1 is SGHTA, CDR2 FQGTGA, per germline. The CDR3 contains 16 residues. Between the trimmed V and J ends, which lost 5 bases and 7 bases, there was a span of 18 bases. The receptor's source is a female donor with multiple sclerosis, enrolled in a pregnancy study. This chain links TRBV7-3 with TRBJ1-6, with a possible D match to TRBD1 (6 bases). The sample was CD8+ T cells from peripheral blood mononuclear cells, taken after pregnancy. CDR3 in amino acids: CASSPTMAGVNSPLHF. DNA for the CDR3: TGTGCCAGCAGCCCCACGATGGCAGGGGTCAATTCACCCCTCCACTTT.